These 18 T cell receptor beta chains were all obtained from the same sample, sequenced in a study of blood T cell repertoires in COVID-19 (dated by TCRdb to the early 2020s). Receptors were amplified or captured by the immunoSEQ multiplex PCR assay. This immuneACCESS table, as held by TCRdb, lists in-frame sequences with V and J called but not all clones. Of the missing ones, under half trace to an unresolved V gene in checked studies; the others have no known cause. In this sample the table shows 250,000 or so clones, more than 75% of which occur a single time. The top ten hold 1.5% to 2% of the sample. Sequences were obtained from PBMCs or T cells enriched from blood (not recorded which). The receptors come from a man aged 35-49 years who had recovered from COVID-19.

The chain recombines TRBV4-3 with TRBJ2-5; 9 bases agree with TRBD1. Germline lookup yields CDR1 LGHNA and CDR2 YSLEER. V trimming: 2 bases; J trimming: 5 bases; junction bases outside the gene matches: 9. The CDR3 covers 16 residues. CDR3 sequence: CASSQNPGTGWETQYF. As DNA, the CDR3 is TGCGCCAGCAGCCAAAATCCCGGGACAGGGTGGGAGACCCAGTACTTC.

V is TRBV7-3 and J is TRBJ2-5, with D tentatively TRBD1 (5 bases). The CDR3 has 15 residues. Germline V gene lookup returns CDR1 SGHTA and CDR2 FQGTGA. Trimming took 4 bases from V and 5 from J, leaving 17 bases between them. CDR3 protein: CASSSGRGPSETQYF. The CDR3 DNA reads as TGTGCCAGCAGCTCAGGGCGCGGCCCGAGTGAGACCCAGTACTTC.

This clone came up once. V is TRBV3-1 (or the pseudogene TRBV3-2) and J is TRBJ1-2; D gene unclear. Germline loops: CDR1 LGHDT, CDR2 YNNKEL (reference sequence). This CDR3 has 14 residues. The V and J ends lost 1 base and 6 bases respectively, with 12 bases between them. CDR3 loop: CASSQGLAGDGYTF. In DNA form, the CDR3 reads TGTGCCAGCAGCCAAGGGCTGGCGGGAGATGGCTACACCTTC.

The chain combines TRBV5-4 with TRBJ2-1; D remains ambiguous. CDR1 SGHNT and CDR2 YYREEE come from the germline V gene (reference sequence). CDR3 size: 15 residues. The V end was cut by 0 bases, the J end by 3 bases, with 10 bases between. CDR3 loop: CASSLGRNVYNEQFF. The CDR3 DNA sequence: TGTGCCAGCAGCTTGGGCAGGAATGTCTACAATGAGCAGTTCTTC.

This clone was observed once. The rearrangement links TRBV12-3 or TRBV12-4 to TRBJ1-1; a weak D match, TRBD1 (5 bases). The CDR3 length is 13 residues. V lost 10 bases and J 3 bases, leaving 15 bases between the germline ends. The CDR3 reads CATGGGGYTEAFF. DNA of the CDR3: TGTGCCACCGGAGGCGGGGGTTACACTGAAGCTTTCTTT.

The V call is TRBV7-2, the J call TRBJ2-2; no clear D. The CDR3 is 14 amino acids. Trimming pared 5 bases from V and 0 bases from J, leaving 7 bases between. From germline, CDR1 is SGHTA and CDR2 FQGNSA. The CDR3 protein is CASSLDSNTGELFF. CDR3 in DNA: TGTGCCAGCAGCCTCGACTCGAACACCGGGGAGCTGTTTTTT.

This sequence joins TRBV24-1 and TRBJ2-5; TRBD2 matches at 14 bases. This CDR3 region has 17 residues. Germline CDR1 reads KGHDR; CDR2 reads SFDVKD. The junction had 7 bases not matched to a gene; V was cut back by 4 bases and J by 4 bases. The CDR3 is CATSDPTSGGVGETQYF. The CDR3, as DNA: TGTGCCACCAGTGACCCGACTAGCGGGGGGGTCGGAGAGACCCAGTACTTC.

Only one count was recorded for this clone. The chain combines TRBV18 with TRBJ2-1; 10 positions match TRBD2. Germline V lookup: CDR1 KGHSH, CDR2 LQKENI. After removal of 1 base from V and 7 bases from J, the junction contained 4 bases not matched to a gene. This CDR3 comprises 15 residues. The CDR3 DNA reads TGTGCCAGCTCACCACTAGCGGGGGGAGAGAATGAGCAGTTCTTC. This translates into CASSPLAGGENEQFF. Variable domain in full (rest from reference TRBV18 and TRBJ2-1): NAGVMQNPRHLVRRRGQEARLRCSPMKGHSHVYWYRQLPEEGLKFMVYLQKENIIDESGMPKERFSAEFPKEGPSILRIQQVVRGDSAAYFCASSPLAGGENEQFFGPGTRLTVL.

The chain couples TRBV5-1 to TRBJ2-3, with D possibly being TRBD2 (5 bases). The CDR3 runs to 15 residues. V gave up 4 bases and J gave up 3 bases, with 15 bases separating them. Germline V gives CDR1 SGHRS, CDR2 YFSETQ. The CDR3 DNA is TGCGCCAGCAGCCCCCAGCGTCGGAGGACAGATACGCAGTATTTT. Its translation: CASSPQRRRTDTQYF.

The chain combines TRBV7-3 with TRBJ2-3; D may be TRBD2 (5 bases). CDR3 length: 14 amino acids. V was trimmed by 5 bases and J by 4 bases, leaving 13 bases between them. Germline CDR1 SGHTA, CDR2 FQGTGA. For the CDR3, the DNA is TGTGCCAGCAGCACCCATTTTAGCGCAGATACGCAGTATTTT. This translates into CASSTHFSADTQYF.

The chain is built from TRBV7-9 and TRBJ2-6; 7 bases agree with TRBD1. CDR1 and CDR2 from the germline V gene are SEHNR and FQNEAQ (reference sequence). CDR3 size: 15 residues. Trimming took 4 bases from V and 3 from J; bases not matched to a gene: 3. The CDR3 sequence is CASSSTGIGANVLTF. The DNA of the CDR3 is TGTGCCAGCAGCTCGACAGGGATTGGGGCCAACGTCCTGACTTTC.

The chain uses TRBV5-1 and TRBJ2-5; a weak D match, TRBD1 (6 bases). Germline V gives CDR1 SGHRS, CDR2 YFSETQ. The V end lost 4 bases, the J end lost 5 bases, and 15 bases lay between the germline ends. The CDR3 loop spans 14 amino acids. CDR3 nucleotide sequence: TGCGCCAGCAGCGCGGGCGACAGGTTGGAGACCCAGTACTTC. The encoded protein is CASSAGDRLETQYF. Full variable domain (rest looked up from reference TRBV5-1 and TRBJ2-5): KAGVTQTPRYLIKTRGQQVTLSCSPISGHRSVSWYQQTPGQGLQFLFEYFSETQRNKGNFPGRFSGRQFSNSRSEMNVSTLELGDSALYLCASSAGDRLETQYFGPGTRLLVL.

The rearrangement links TRBV7-8 to TRBJ2-7, with D unresolved. Trimming pared 5 bases from V and 3 bases from J, leaving 14 bases between. The CDR3 has 14 amino acids. Germline lookup yields CDR1 SGHVS and CDR2 FQNEAQ. CDR3 loop: CASSPYPELYEQYF. Here the CDR3 DNA reads TGTGCCAGCAGCCCTTACCCCGAACTCTACGAGCAGTACTTC.

This clone has a handful of counts. The chain combines TRBV19 with TRBJ1-3, with 9 positions matching TRBD1. V trimming: 9 bases; J trimming: 3 bases; junction bases outside the gene matches: 6. CDR3 length: 14 amino acids. Germline assignment: CDR1 LNHDA and CDR2 SQIVND (reference sequence). The DNA for the CDR3 is TGTGCCAGCCGGGGGACAGGGAATGGAAACACCATATATTTT. It specifies CASRGTGNGNTIYF.

This clone was seen only once. The chain is built from TRBV7-9 and TRBJ1-5; D might be TRBD1 (5 bases). Trimming shortened V by 1 base and J by 0 bases, and 16 bases separated the two germline ends. This CDR3 contains 18 residues. Germline assignment: CDR1 SEHNR and CDR2 FQNEAQ (reference sequence). The CDR3 region has the DNA TGTGCCAGCAGCTTAGTCGGTCAGGGTCGCCATAGCAATCAGCCCCAGCATTTT. As protein: CASSLVGQGRHSNQPQHF.

The rearrangement joins TRBV5-1 to TRBJ2-7; 9 bases are a match to TRBD2. Germline V gene lookup returns CDR1 SGHRS and CDR2 YFSETQ. This CDR3 has 17 amino acids. Germline trimming cut 0 bases from V and 0 bases from J; bases unmatched to any gene: 7. This CDR3 reads CASSLGVSGGNSYEQYF. The CDR3 nucleotides are TGCGCCAGCAGCTTGGGTGTTAGCGGGGGTAACTCCTACGAGCAGTACTTC.

This clone was observed once. The V gene is TRBV13, the J gene TRBJ2-1; 8 bases are a match to TRBD1. The trim removed 5 bases at V and 14 bases at J, leaving 5 bases unmatched. The CDR3 has 11 residues. Germline V gives CDR1 PRHDT, CDR2 FYEKMQ (reference sequence). In DNA form, the CDR3 reads TGTGCCAGCAGCCTCCGGGACAGGAAGTTCTTC. It translates to CASSLRDRKFF.

The chain links TRBV12-3 or TRBV12-4 to TRBJ1-6, with 7 bases that match TRBD1. CDR3 length: 12 residues. Trimming took 5 bases from V and 10 from J; bases not matched to a gene: 2. CDR3 protein: CASSIRGSPLHF. CDR3 in DNA: TGTGCCAGCAGTATCAGGGGGTCACCCCTCCACTTT.